Presented here are 20 T cell receptor beta chains from one specimen sequenced in a study of blood T cell repertoires in COVID-19. TCRdb's table, derived via immunoSEQ multiplex PCR, lists solely in-frame clones and lacks some. The top ten clones hold just under 4% of a sample with 330,000 or so clones, roughly 89% of them seen once. The sequenced material came from peripheral blood. These receptors originate from a woman in her sixties or seventies with COVID-19, enrolled during active disease.

This clone was picked up one time. The chain uses TRBV18 and TRBJ2-5; 15 bases agree with TRBD2. The CDR3 spans 15 residues. V was clipped by 6 bases and J by 2 bases; unmatched bases: 1. Per germline, CDR1 KGHSH and CDR2 LQKENI. CDR3 sequence: CASSGLAGGQETQYF. CDR3 nucleotides: TGTGCCAGCTCGGGACTAGCGGGGGGACAAGAGACCCAGTACTTC.

The rearrangement links TRBV6-5 to TRBJ1-5; 9 nucleotides line up with TRBD1. The CDR3 runs to 16 residues. Germline loops: CDR1 MNHEY, CDR2 SVGAGI. The trim removed 4 bases at V and 2 bases at J, leaving 6 bases unmatched. The chain's CDR3 is CASSSQGALGNQPQHF. Written as DNA, the CDR3 is TGTGCCAGCAGTTCACAGGGGGCTTTGGGCAATCAGCCCCAGCATTTT.

The gene calls are TRBV15 and TRBJ1-5; D unclear. The CDR3 totals 12 residues. Per the germline V gene, CDR1 is LNHNV and CDR2 is YYDKDF (reference sequence). V was trimmed by 1 base and J by 6 bases, leaving 4 bases between them. CDR3 coding DNA: TGTGCCACCAGCAGAGTCAGTCAGCCCCAGCATTTT. Amino acids: CATSRVSQPQHF.

To note about this clone: Additional DNA sequences in this sample encode the identical CDR3. The chain combines TRBV5-1 with TRBJ2-5, with 7 bases fitting TRBD1. The CDR3 consists of 14 residues. V was clipped by 4 bases and J by 1 base; unmatched bases: 4. Germline CDR1 is SGHRS and CDR2 is YFSETQ. CDR3 nucleotide sequence: TGCGCCAGCAGCCCGGGACAGAGCCAAGAGACCCAGTACTTC. This translates into CASSPGQSQETQYF.

The V and J genes are TRBV12-3 or TRBV12-4 and TRBJ1-2, with 9 bases identical to TRBD1. The CDR3 is made up of 13 amino acids. V gave up 1 base and J gave up 8 bases; unmatched junction bases: 2. This CDR3 is CASSLGTGVGYTF. Written as DNA, the CDR3 is TGTGCCAGCAGTTTAGGGACAGGGGTCGGCTACACCTTC.

This clone was observed a single time. The V and J genes are TRBV3-1 (or the pseudogene TRBV3-2) and TRBJ1-4; tentatively, D is TRBD1 (5 bases). The germline CDR1 and CDR2 sequences are LGHDT and YNNKEL (reference sequence). The CDR3 extends over 14 amino acids. Trimming cost V 3 bases and J 7 bases, with 12 bases left between them. The CDR3 spells CASSQGLGREKLFF. CDR3 nucleotides: TGTGCCAGCAGCCAGGGACTGGGGCGTGAAAAACTGTTTTTT.

The rearrangement links TRBV13 to TRBJ2-1; 9 bases align to TRBD1. The V segment lost 7 bases and the J segment 0 bases; nucleotides outside the gene matches: 1. The CDR3 has 14 amino acids. CDR1 and CDR2 from the germline V gene are PRHDT and FYEKMQ (reference sequence). The CDR3: CASKTGGSYNEQFF. The CDR3, as DNA: TGTGCCAGCAAGACAGGGGGCTCCTACAATGAGCAGTTCTTC.

This clone occurred a few times. The chain employs TRBV3-1 (or the pseudogene TRBV3-2) and TRBJ1-6; D is possibly TRBD1 (5 bases). This CDR3 has 17 residues. Deletions cut 0 bases from V and 8 bases from J, with 17 bases between. Germline-derived CDR1 and CDR2 are LGHDT and YNNKEL (reference sequence). The DNA for the CDR3 is TGTGCCAGCAGCCAAGATCCTGGGGCCAGGGTGGATTCACCCCTCCACTTT. Translating gives CASSQDPGARVDSPLHF.

The J gene is TRBJ1-4, the V gene TRBV15; 9 bases line up with TRBD1. Germline V gene sequence: CDR1 LNHNV, CDR2 YYDKDF (reference sequence). This CDR3 comprises 15 residues. V trimming: 3 bases; J trimming: 3 bases; junction bases outside the gene matches: 2. CDR3 loop: CATSRGTGPNEKLFF. The CDR3 DNA is TGTGCCACCAGCAGGGGGACAGGGCCTAATGAAAAACTGTTTTTT. Together with reference TRBV15 and TRBJ1-4, the CDR3 gives the full variable domain: DAMVIQNPRYQVTQFGKPVTLSCSQTLNHNVMYWYQQKSSQAPKLLFHYYDKDFNNEADTPDNFQSRRPNTSFCFLDIRSPGLGDTAMYLCATSRGTGPNEKLFFGSGTQLSVL.

The sample holds one count of this clone. In the same sample, other DNA sequences code for this CDR3. The J gene is TRBJ1-2, the V gene TRBV12-3 or TRBV12-4; 8 nucleotides agree with TRBD1. The CDR3 length is 13 residues. V was clipped by 5 bases and J by 5 bases; unmatched bases: 4. For the CDR3, the DNA is TGTGCCAGCAGTCCAGGGACAGGATATGGCTACACCTTC. Its protein is CASSPGTGYGYTF.

The CDR3 nucleotides read TGTGCCACCAGCTCCAAGGGGCCAGTGAGCAATCAGCCCCAGCATTTT. It translates to CATSSKGPVSNQPQHF. The chain combines TRBV15 with TRBJ1-5; the D gene is possibly TRBD1 (5 bases). Trimming cost V 5 bases and J 1 base, with 15 bases left between them. Germline CDR1 LNHNV, CDR2 YYDKDF (reference sequence). This CDR3 region has 16 residues.

The chain joins TRBV7-9 to TRBJ1-6; D unresolved. CDR1 SEHNR and CDR2 FQNEAQ come from the germline V gene (reference sequence). The CDR3 totals 12 residues. The germline V and J ends were trimmed by 8 bases and 8 bases, with 10 bases remaining between them. DNA of the CDR3: TGTGCCAGCGGCCCCGGGGATTCACCCCTCCACTTT. As protein: CASGPGDSPLHF.

V gene TRBV9 combines with J gene TRBJ2-1; D is perhaps TRBD2 (7 bases). CDR3 length: 14 residues. Between the trimmed V and J ends, which lost 0 bases and 6 bases, there was a span of 10 bases. Germline CDR1 SGDLS, CDR2 YYNGEE. The CDR3 protein is CASSVVAGANEQFF. For the CDR3, the DNA is TGTGCCAGCAGCGTAGTTGCGGGGGCCAATGAGCAGTTCTTC.

The chain couples TRBV7-6 to TRBJ2-3; TRBD2 agrees at 8 bases. Germline trimming cut 6 bases from V and 1 base from J; bases unmatched to any gene: 12. This CDR3 spans 17 amino acids. Per germline, CDR1 SGHVS and CDR2 FNYEAQ. CDR3 sequence: CASRPLRGGIRTDTQYF. The CDR3 DNA reads as TGTGCCAGCAGACCACTACGCGGGGGGATTCGCACAGATACGCAGTATTTT.

The chain employs TRBV3-1 (or the pseudogene TRBV3-2) and TRBJ2-5, with 8 positions matching TRBD2. Germline CDR1 LGHDT, CDR2 YNNKEL (reference sequence). J was trimmed by 3 bases and V by 4 bases; bases with no gene match: 10. This CDR3 has 16 residues. The DNA of the CDR3 is TGTGCCAGCAGCCCTCTTGCCAGCGGGGGCAAAGAGACCCAGTACTTC. Amino acid sequence: CASSPLASGGKETQYF.

This sequence joins TRBV5-1 and TRBJ2-7; 8 positions match TRBD2. The germline CDR1 and CDR2 sequences are SGHRS and YFSETQ. The CDR3 is 15 amino acids. Trimming at V came to 4 bases and at J to 7 bases, leaving 13 bases not matched to a gene. DNA for the CDR3: TGCGCCAGCAGCCCCCCGGGAGGGGCCCGTCAGGAGCAGTACTTC. It translates to CASSPPGGARQEQYF.

The rearrangement uses TRBV5-5 and TRBJ2-7; tentatively, D is TRBD1 (5 bases). The CDR3 has 11 residues. In germline, CDR1 is SGHKS, CDR2 YYEKEE (reference sequence). Trimming removed 5 bases at V and 6 bases at J, with 9 bases between. The CDR3 region is CASSFQGEQYF. Written as DNA, the CDR3 is TGTGCCAGCAGTTTCCAGGGCGAGCAGTACTTC. Together with reference TRBV5-5 and TRBJ2-7, the CDR3 gives the full variable domain: DAGVTQSPTHLIKTRGQQVTLRCSPISGHKSVSWYQQVLGQGPQFIFQYYEKEERGRGNFPDRFSARQFPNYSSELNVNALLLGDSALYLCASSFQGEQYFGPGTRLTVT.

The CDR3 region has the DNA TGCGCCAGCAGCCAAGCCAGACAGGGAAGGGACACTGAAGCTTTCTTT. Encoded protein: CASSQARQGRDTEAFF. V and J are TRBV4-1 and TRBJ1-1; 7 bases are a match to TRBD1. CDR1 and CDR2 (germline): MGHRA, YSYEKL. Losses at the gene ends were 1 base for V and 3 bases for J; bases not matched to a gene: 8. The CDR3 contains 16 residues.

This sequence joins TRBV7-3 and TRBJ2-3, with 10 bases aligning to TRBD1. Trimming cost V 5 bases and J 1 base; bases outside gene matches: 12. The CDR3 has 18 residues. Looked up from germline, CDR1 is SGHTA and CDR2 is FQGTGA. The CDR3, as DNA: TGTGCCAGCAGCGCCTCTGACAGGGGGCTAATGGGCACAGATACGCAGTATTTT. It codes for CASSASDRGLMGTDTQYF. Together with reference TRBV7-3 and TRBJ2-3, the CDR3 gives the full variable domain: GAGVSQTPSNKVTEKGKYVELRCDPISGHTALYWYRQSLGQGPEFLIYFQGTGAADDSGLPNDRFFAVRPEGSVSTLKIQRTERGDSAVYLCASSASDRGLMGTDTQYFGPGTRLTVL.

The V gene is TRBV5-6, the J gene TRBJ1-1, with TRBD1 matching 9 bases. With V trimmed by 3 bases and J by 3 bases, 0 bases remained unmatched. This CDR3 comprises 13 residues. Germline CDR1 and CDR2: SGHDT and YYEEEE. CDR3 in DNA: TGTGCCAGCAGCTGGGACAGGGACACTGAAGCTTTCTTT. Encoded protein: CASSWDRDTEAFF. The complete variable domain, with remaining parts taken from reference TRBV5-6 and TRBJ1-1, reads DAGVTQSPTHLIKTRGQQVTLRCSPKSGHDTVSWYQQALGQGPQFIFQYYEEEERQRGNFPDRFSGHQFPNYSSELNVNALLLGDSALYLCASSWDRDTEAFFGQGTRLTVV.